One T cell receptor beta chain is described in this entry. Its cognate antigen is unknown. One end of the junction varies from germline; a read error may be responsible. This CDR3 has 17 residues. Germline V gene sequence: CDR1 MGHRA, CDR2 YSYEKL. TCRdb passed the 5' RACE reads through MiXCR, listing each CDR3 protein once. Here the sample spans around 44,000 distinct CDR3 sequences, less than 25% being singletons. Treg sorting used a CD4+CD25+CD127-/low gate. Study-wide results and limits: Tumor Treg TCRs overlapped most with tumor naive CD4+ cells.

The J gene is TRBJ2-3, the V gene TRBV4-1, with 8 bases that match TRBD2. This clonotype was obtained from a female donor with breast cancer. Sequenced material: Tregs sorted from blood. CDR3 bases: TGCGCCAGCAGCCAAGGCGTGTGGACTAGCAGCACAGATGCGCAGTATTTT. This gives the protein CASSQGVWTSSTDAQYF.